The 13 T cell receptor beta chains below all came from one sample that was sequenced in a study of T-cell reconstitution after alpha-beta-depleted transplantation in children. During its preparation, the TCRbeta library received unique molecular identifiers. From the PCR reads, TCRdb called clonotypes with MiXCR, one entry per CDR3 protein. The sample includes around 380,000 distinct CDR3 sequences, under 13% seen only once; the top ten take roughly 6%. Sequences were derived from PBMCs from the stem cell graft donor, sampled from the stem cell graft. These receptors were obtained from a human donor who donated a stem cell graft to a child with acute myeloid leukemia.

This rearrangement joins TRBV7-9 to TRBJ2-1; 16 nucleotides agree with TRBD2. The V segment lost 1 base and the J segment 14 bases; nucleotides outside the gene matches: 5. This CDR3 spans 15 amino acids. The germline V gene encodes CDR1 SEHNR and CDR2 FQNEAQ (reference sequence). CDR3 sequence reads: CASSLEGLAGGSKFF. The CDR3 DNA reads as TGTGCCAGCAGCTTAGAGGGACTAGCGGGAGGGTCGAAGTTCTTC.

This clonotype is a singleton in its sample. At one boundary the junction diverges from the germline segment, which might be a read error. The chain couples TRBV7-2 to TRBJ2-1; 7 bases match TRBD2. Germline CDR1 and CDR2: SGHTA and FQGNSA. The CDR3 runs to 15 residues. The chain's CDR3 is CASSPSGTSYNKQFF. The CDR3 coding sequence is TGTGCCAGCAGCCCTAGCGGAACTTCGTACAATAAGCAGTTCTTC.

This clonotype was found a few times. The CDR3 DNA sequence: TGTGCCAGCACCCCTCTAGCGGCCCACAATGAGCAGTTCTTC. This encodes CASTPLAAHNEQFF. The gene calls are TRBV7-9 and TRBJ2-1; 7 bases are a match to TRBD2. The V and J ends lost 7 bases and 5 bases, in that order; junction bases with no gene match: 8. The length of the CDR3 is 14 residues. In germline, CDR1 is SEHNR, CDR2 FQNEAQ (reference sequence).

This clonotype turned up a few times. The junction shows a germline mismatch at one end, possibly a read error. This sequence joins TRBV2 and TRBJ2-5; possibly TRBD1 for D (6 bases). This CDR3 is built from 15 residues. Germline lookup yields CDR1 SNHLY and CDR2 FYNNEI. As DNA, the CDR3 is TGTGCCAGCAGTGGGGTGGGGGCTAGACAAGGGACCCAGTACTTC. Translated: CASSGVGARQGTQYF.

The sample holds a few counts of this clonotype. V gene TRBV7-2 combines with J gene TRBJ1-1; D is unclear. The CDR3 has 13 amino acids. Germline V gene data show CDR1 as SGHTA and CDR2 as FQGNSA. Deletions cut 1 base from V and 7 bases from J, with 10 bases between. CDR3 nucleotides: TGTGCCAGCAGCTTAGTTGTGGGAGGTGAAGCTTTCTTT. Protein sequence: CASSLVVGGEAFF.

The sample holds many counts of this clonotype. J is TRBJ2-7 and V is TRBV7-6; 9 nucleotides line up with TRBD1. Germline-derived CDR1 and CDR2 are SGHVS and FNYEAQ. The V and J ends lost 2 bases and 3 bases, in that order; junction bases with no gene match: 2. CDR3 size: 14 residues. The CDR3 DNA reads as TGTGCCAGCAGCTTATGGGACAGGGACTACGAGCAGTACGTC. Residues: CASSLWDRDYEQYV.

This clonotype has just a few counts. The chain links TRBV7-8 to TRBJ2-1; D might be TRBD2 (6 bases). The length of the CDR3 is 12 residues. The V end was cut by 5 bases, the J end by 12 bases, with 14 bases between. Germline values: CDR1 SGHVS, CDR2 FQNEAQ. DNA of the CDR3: TGTGCCAGCAGCCTCGGGACTTCGGGGCAGTTCTTC. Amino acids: CASSLGTSGQFF. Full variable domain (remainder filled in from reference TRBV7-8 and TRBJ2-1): GAGVSQSPRYKVAKRGQDVALRCDPISGHVSLFWYQQALGQGPEFLTYFQNEAQLDKSGLPSDRFFAERPEGSVSTLKIQRTQQEDSAVYLCASSLGTSGQFFGPGTRLTVL.

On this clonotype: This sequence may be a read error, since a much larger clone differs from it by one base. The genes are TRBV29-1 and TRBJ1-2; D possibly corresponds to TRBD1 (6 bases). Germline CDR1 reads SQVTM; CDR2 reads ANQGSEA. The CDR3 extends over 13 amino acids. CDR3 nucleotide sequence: TGCAGCGTTGGTACCAGGGGAGACGATGGCCACACCTTC. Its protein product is CSVGTRGDDGHTF.

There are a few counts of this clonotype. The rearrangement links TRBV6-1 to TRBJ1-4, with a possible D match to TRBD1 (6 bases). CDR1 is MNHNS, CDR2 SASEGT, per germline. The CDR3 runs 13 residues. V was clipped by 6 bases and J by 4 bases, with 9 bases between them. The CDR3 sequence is CASSRGNNEKLFF. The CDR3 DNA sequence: TGTGCCAGCAGCAGGGGTAATAATGAAAAACTGTTTTTT.

CDR3 region: CASSLAVTNEQFF. The CDR3 coding sequence is TGCGCCAGCAGCTTGGCAGTCACCAATGAGCAGTTCTTC. The V call is TRBV5-1, the J call TRBJ2-1; D gene uncertain. V gave up 0 bases and J gave up 6 bases, with 7 bases separating them. Germline CDR1 SGHRS, CDR2 YFSETQ. The CDR3 is made up of 13 amino acids.

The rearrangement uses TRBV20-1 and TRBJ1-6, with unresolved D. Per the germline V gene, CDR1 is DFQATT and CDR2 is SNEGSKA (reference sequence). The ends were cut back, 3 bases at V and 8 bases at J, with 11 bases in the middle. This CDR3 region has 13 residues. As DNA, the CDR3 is TGCAGTGCTAGCCGGCAGGAGGATTCACCCCTCCACTTT. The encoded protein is CSASRQEDSPLHF.

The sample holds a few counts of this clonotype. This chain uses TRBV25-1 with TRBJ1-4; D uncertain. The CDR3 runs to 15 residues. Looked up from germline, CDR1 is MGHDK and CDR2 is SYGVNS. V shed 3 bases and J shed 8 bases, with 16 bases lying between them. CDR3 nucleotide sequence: TGTGCCAGCAGTGAGGCGGACCCCGTTGGGGAAAAACTGTTTTTT. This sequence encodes CASSEADPVGEKLFF.

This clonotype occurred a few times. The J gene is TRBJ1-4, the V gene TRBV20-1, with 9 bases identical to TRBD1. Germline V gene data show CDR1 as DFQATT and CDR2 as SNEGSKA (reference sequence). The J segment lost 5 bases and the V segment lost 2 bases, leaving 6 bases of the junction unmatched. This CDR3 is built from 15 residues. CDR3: CSARPPTGGNEKLFF. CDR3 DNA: TGCAGTGCTAGACCTCCGACAGGGGGAAATGAAAAACTGTTTTTT.